This TCR beta chain originates from a study of T cell changes during pregnancy in multiple sclerosis. Some clones are missing from TCRdb's copy, which holds only in-frame ones; the method was immunoSEQ multiplex PCR. Here the sample spans tens of thousands of clones, approximately 90% being singletons. CDR3 length: 13 residues. The germline V gene encodes CDR1 SGHTA and CDR2 FQGNSA. Trimming shortened V by 2 bases and J by 5 bases, and 7 bases separated the two germline ends. The sequence was obtained from a female donor with multiple sclerosis, enrolled in a pregnancy study. V gene TRBV7-2 combines with J gene TRBJ1-5, with a weak D call TRBD1 (5 bases). Source: CD4+ T cells from peripheral blood mononuclear cells, taken after pregnancy. This CDR3 reads CASSLRGDQPQHF. The CDR3 nucleotides are TGTGCCAGCAGCTTACGGGGGGATCAGCCCCAGCATTTT.